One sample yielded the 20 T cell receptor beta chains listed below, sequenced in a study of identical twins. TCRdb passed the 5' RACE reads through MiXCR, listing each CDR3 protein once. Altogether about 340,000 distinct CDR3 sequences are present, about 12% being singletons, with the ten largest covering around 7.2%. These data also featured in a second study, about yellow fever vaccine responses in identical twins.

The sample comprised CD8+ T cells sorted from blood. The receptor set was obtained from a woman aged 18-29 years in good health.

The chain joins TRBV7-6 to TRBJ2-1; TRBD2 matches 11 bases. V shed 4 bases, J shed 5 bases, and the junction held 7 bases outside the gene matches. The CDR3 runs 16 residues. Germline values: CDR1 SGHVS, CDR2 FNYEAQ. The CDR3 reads CASSWKGLAANNEQFF. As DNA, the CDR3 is TGTGCCAGCAGCTGGAAGGGACTAGCGGCAAACAATGAGCAGTTCTTC.

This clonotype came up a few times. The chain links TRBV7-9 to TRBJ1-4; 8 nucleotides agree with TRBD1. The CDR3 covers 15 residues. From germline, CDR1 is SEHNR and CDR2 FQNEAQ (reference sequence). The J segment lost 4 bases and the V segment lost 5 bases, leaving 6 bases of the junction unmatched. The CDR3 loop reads CASSHPDRVNEKLFF. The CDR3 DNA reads TGTGCCAGCAGCCACCCGGACAGGGTTAATGAAAAACTGTTTTTT. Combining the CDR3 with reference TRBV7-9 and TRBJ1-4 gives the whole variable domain DTGVSQNPRHKITKRGQNVTFRCDPISEHNRLYWYRQTLGQGPEFLTYFQNEAQLEKSRLLSDRFSAERPKGSFSTLEIQRTEQGDSAMYLCASSHPDRVNEKLFFGSGTQLSVL.

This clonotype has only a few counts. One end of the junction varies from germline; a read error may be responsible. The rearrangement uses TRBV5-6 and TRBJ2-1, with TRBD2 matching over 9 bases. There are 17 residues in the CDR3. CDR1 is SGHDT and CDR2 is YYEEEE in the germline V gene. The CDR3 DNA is TGTGCCAGCAGCTTGGGGCCTAGCGGGACCTCCCACAATGAGCAGTTCTTC. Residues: CASSLGPSGTSHNEQFF.

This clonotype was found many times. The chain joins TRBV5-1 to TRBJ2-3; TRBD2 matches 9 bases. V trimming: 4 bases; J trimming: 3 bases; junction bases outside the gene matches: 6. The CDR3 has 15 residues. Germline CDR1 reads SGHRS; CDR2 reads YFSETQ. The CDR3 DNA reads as TGCGCCAGCAGCCAAGTTAGCGGGAGAACAGATACGCAGTATTTT. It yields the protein CASSQVSGRTDTQYF.

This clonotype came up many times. CDR3 region: CASSLADTQYF. CDR3 DNA sequence: TGTGCCAGCAGCTTAGCAGATACGCAGTATTTT. The rearrangement joins TRBV7-8 to TRBJ2-3; D is unresolved. The CDR3 consists of 11 residues. Germline V gives CDR1 SGHVS, CDR2 FQNEAQ. The V gene lost 0 bases and the J gene lost 5 bases, with 0 bases spanning the gap.

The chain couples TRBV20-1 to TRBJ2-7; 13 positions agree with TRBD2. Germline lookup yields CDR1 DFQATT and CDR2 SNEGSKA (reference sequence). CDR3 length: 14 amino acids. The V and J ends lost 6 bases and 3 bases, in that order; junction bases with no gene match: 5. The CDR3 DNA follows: TGCAGTGCGGGGACTAGCGGGGTCAACTACGAGCAGTACTTC. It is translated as CSAGTSGVNYEQYF.

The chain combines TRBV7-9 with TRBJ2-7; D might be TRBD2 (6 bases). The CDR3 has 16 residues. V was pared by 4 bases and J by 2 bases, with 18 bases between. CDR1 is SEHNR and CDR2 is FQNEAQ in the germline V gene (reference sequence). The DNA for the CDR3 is TGTGCCAGCAGCTCTCTCCCCGGGGGACCCCCCTACGAGCAGTACGTC. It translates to CASSSLPGGPPYEQYV.

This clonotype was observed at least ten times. CDR3 amino acids: CASYSGAHKFF. The CDR3 nucleotides are TGTGCCAGCTATAGCGGGGCTCACAAGTTCTTC. The chain joins TRBV12-3 or TRBV12-4 to TRBJ2-1, with 8 positions matching TRBD2. The CDR3 has 11 amino acids. J was trimmed by 14 bases and V by 8 bases; bases with no gene match: 8.

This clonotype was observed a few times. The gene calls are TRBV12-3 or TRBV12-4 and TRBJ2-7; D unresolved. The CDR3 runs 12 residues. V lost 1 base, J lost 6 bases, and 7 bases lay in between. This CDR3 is CASSLGASEQYV. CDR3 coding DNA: TGTGCCAGCAGTTTAGGGGCTTCCGAGCAGTACGTC.

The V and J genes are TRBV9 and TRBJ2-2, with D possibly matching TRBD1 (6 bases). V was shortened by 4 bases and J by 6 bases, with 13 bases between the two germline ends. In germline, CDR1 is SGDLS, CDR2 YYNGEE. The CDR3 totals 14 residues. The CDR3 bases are TGTGCCAGCAGCTCCGGTGGGGGCGCCGGGGAGCTGTTTTTT. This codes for CASSSGGGAGELFF.

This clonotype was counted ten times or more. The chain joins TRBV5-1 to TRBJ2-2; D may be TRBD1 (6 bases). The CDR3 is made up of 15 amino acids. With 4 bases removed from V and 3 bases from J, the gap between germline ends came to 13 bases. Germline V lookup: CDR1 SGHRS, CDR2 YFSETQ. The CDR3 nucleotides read TGCGCCAGCAGCCCCCGGACAGCGGACACCGGGGAGCTGTTTTTT. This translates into CASSPRTADTGELFF.

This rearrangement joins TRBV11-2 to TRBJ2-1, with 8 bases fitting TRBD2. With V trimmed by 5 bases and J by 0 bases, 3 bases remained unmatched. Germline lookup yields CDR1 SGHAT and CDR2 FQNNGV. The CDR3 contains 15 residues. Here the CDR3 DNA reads TGTGCCAGCAGCATTAGCGGGAACTCCTACAATGAGCAGTTCTTC. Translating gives CASSISGNSYNEQFF.

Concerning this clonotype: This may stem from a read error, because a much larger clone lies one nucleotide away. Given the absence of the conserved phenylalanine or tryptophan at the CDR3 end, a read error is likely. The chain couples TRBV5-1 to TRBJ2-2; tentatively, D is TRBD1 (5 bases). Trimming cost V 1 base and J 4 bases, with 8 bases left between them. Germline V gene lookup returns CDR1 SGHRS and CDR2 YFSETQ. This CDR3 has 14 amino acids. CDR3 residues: CASSLLGATGELFL. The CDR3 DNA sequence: TGCGCCAGCAGCTTGTTAGGGGCCACCGGGGAGCTGTTTTTA.

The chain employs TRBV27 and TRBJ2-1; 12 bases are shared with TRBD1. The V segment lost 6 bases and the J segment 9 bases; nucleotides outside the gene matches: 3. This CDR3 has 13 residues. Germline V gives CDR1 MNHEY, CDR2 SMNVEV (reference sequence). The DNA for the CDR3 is TGTGCCAGCAGAGGGACAGGGGGCGGTGAGCAGTTCTTC. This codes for CASRGTGGGEQFF.

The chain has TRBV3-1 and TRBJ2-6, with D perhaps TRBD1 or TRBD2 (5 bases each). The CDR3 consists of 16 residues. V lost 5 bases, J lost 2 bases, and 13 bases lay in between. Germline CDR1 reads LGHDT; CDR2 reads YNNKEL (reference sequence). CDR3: CASSGGVGTGANVLTF. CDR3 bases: TGTGCCAGCAGCGGGGGTGTCGGGACTGGGGCCAACGTCCTGACTTTC.

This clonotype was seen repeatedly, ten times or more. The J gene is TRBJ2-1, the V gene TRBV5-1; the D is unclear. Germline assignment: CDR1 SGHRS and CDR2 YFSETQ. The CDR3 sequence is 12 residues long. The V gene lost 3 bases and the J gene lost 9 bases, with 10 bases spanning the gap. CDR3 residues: CASSSLTTEQFF. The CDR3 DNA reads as TGCGCCAGCAGCTCGCTGACAACTGAGCAGTTCTTC.

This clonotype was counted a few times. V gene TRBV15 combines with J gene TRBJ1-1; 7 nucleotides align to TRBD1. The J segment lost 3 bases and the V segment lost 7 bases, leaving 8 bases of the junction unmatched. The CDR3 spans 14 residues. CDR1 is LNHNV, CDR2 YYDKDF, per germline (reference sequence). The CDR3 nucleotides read TGTGCCACCACCCGAGAACAGGGGTACACTGAAGCTTTCTTT. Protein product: CATTREQGYTEAFF.

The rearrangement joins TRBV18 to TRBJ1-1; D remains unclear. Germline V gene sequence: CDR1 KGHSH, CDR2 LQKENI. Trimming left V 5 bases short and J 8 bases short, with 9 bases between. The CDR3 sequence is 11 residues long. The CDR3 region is CASSDGPEAFF. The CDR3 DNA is TGTGCCAGCTCAGACGGGCCAGAAGCTTTCTTT. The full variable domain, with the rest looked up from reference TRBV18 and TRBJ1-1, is NAGVMQNPRHLVRRRGQEARLRCSPMKGHSHVYWYRQLPEEGLKFMVYLQKENIIDESGMPKERFSAEFPKEGPSILRIQQVVRGDSAAYFCASSDGPEAFFGQGTRLTVV.

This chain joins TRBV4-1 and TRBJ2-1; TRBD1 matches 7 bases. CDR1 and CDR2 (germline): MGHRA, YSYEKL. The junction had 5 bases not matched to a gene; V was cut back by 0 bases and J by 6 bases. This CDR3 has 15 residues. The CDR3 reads CASSQDGRGTNEQFF. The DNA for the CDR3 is TGCGCCAGCAGCCAAGACGGCAGGGGGACCAATGAGCAGTTCTTC.

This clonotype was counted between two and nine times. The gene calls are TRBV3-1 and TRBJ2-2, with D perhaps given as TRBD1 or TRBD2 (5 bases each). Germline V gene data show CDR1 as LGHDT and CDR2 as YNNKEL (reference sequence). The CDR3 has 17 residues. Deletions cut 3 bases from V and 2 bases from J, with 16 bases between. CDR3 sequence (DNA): TGTGCCAGCAGCCACTTCCCCGGGACGGCTAACACCGGGGAGCTGTTTTTT. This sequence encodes CASSHFPGTANTGELFF.